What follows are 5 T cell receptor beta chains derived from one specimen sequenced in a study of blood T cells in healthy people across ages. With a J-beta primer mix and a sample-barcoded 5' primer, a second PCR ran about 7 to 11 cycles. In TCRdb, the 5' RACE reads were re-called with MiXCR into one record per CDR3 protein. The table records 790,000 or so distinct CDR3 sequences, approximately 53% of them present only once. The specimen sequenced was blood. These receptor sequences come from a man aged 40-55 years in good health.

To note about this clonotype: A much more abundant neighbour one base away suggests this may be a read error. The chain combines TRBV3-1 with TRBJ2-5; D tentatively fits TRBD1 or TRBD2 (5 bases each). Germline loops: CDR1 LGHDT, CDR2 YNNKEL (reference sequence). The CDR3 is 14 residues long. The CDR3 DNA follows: TGTGACAGCAGCCAATTCGGGGCGGTAGAGACCCAGTACTTC. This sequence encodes CDSSQFGAVETQYF.

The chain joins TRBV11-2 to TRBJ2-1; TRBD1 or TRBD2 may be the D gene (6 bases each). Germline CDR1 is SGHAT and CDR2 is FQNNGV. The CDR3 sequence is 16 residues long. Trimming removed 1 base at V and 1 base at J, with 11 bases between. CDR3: CASSLGRGMSYNEQFF. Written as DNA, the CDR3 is TGTGCCAGCAGCTTAGGGAGGGGGATGTCCTACAATGAGCAGTTCTTC.

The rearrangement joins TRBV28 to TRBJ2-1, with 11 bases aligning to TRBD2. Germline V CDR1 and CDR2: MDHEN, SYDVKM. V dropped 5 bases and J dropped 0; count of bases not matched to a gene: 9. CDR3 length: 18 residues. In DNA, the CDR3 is TGTGCCAGCAGTACGCCCCGACTAGCGGGAAGCTCCTACAATGAGCAGTTCTTC. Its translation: CASSTPRLAGSSYNEQFF.

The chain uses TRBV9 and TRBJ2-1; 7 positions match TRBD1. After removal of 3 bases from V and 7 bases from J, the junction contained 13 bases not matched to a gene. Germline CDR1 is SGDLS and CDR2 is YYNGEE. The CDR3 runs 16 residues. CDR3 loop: CASSDGAGTARNEQFF. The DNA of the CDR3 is TGTGCCAGCAGCGATGGGGCCGGGACAGCTCGGAATGAGCAGTTCTTC.

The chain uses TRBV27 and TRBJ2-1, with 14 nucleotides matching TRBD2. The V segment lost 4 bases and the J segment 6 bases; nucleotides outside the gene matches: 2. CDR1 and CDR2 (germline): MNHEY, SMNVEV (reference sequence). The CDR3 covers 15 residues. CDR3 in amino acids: CASSSGTSGSNEQFF. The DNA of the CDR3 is TGTGCCAGCAGTTCCGGGACTAGCGGGAGCAATGAGCAGTTCTTC.